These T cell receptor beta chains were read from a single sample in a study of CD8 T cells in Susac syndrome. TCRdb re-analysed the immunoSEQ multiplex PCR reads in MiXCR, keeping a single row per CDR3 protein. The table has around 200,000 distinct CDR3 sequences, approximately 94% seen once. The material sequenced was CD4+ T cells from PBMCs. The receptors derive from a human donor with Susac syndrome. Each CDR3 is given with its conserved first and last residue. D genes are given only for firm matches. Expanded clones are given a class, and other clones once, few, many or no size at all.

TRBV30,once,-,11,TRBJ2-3,TGTGCCTGGACTCGTGTGGATACGCAGTATTTT,CAWTRVDTQYF
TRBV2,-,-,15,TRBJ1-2,TGTGCCAGCAGTGAGTTCCTAAGGGAATCAGGTGGCTACACCTTC,CASSEFLRESGGYTF
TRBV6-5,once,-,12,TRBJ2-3,TGTGCCAGCAGTTATAACGCAGATACGCAGTATTTT,CASSYNADTQYF
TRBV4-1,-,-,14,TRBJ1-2,TGCGCCAGCAGCCAAGATCAGGGGCAAAGGGGCTACACCTTC,CASSQDQGQRGYTF
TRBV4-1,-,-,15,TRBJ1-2,TGCGCCAGCAGCCAAAACAGCTACTCTAACTATGGCTACACCTTC,CASSQNSYSNYGYTF
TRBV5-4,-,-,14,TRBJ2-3,TGTGCCAGCAGCCCGGGACGGAACACAGATACGCAGTATTTT,CASSPGRNTDTQYF
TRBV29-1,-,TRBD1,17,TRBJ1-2,TGCAGCGTTGAAGAAATTGGGGCGGGACAGGGGGTTTTTGGCTACACCTTC,CSVEEIGAGQGVFGYTF
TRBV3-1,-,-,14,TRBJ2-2,TGTGCCAGCAGCCCGCTTCGGGGGACCGGGGAGCTGTTTTTT,CASSPLRGTGELFF
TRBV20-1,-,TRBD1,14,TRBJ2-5,TGCAGTGCCTCGGGACAGGGTTCGCAAGAGACCCAGTACTTC,CSASGQGSQETQYF
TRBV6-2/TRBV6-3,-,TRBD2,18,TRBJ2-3,TGTGCCAGCAGTCACCCCCTTGGACTAGCGGGGGGGCTTGATACGCAGTATTTT,CASSHPLGLAGGLDTQYF
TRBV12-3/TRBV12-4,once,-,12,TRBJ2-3,TGTGCCAGCAGTATTACCGGGACTTCACAGTATTTT,CASSITGTSQYF
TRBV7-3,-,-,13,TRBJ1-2,TGTGCCAGCAGCCCGGCGGGCCAGAATGGCTACACCTTC,CASSPAGQNGYTF
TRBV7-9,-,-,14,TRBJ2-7,TGTGCCAGCAGCCTCGAGTTAGGGGAGAGCGGGCAGTACTTC,CASSLELGESGQYF
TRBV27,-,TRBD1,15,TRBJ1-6,TGTGCCAGCAGTTTGTTACAGGGGGCTCGTTCACCCCTCCACTTT,CASSLLQGARSPLHF
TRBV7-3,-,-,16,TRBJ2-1,TGTGCCAGCAGCTTAAGAGGGGACCTATCCTACAATGAGCAGTTCTTC,CASSLRGDLSYNEQFF
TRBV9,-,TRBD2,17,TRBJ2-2,TGTGCCAGCAGCGTAGCGGGTAGCGGGGGTTTCACCGGGGAGCTGTTTTTT,CASSVAGSGGFTGELFF
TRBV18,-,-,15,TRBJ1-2,TGTGCCAGCTCACTTGGACAACCCCAGGTCTATGGCTACACCTTC,CASSLGQPQVYGYTF
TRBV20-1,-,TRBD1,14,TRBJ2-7,TGCAGTGCTAACCGGGACAGCGAGACCTACGAGCAGTACTTC,CSANRDSETYEQYF
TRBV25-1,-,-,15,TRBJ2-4,TGTGCCAGCAGTTTGTCCAGGGGCAGGGGAAACATTCAGTACTTC,CASSLSRGRGNIQYF
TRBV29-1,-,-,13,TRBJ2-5,TGCAGCGTTGAAAGGGGGGGAGCGGAGACCCAGTACTTC,CSVERGGAETQYF
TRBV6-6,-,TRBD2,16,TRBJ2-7,TGTGCCAGCAGTTACCCGACTAGCGGGGGGGCCTACGAGCAGTACTTC,CASSYPTSGGAYEQYF
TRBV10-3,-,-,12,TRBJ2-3,TGTGCCATCAGTTTAGAAACAGATACGCAGTATTTT,CAISLETDTQYF
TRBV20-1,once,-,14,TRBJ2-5,TGCAGTGCTAGTGAGGCGTCGGCGTGGGAGACCCAGTACTTC,CSASEASAWETQYF
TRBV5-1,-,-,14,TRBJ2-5,TGCGCCAGCAGCTGGACTGACACCCAAGAGACCCAGTACTTC,CASSWTDTQETQYF
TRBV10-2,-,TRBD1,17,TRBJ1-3,TGCGCCAGCAGTGACTCCTGGACAGGGACTGCTGGAAACACCATATATTTT,CASSDSWTGTAGNTIYF
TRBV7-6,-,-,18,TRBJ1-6,TGTGCCAGCAGCTTAGCGCCCCCCCTCACTGAGTCGTCTTCACCCCTCCACTTT,CASSLAPPLTESSSPLHF
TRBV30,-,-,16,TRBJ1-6,TGTGCCTGGTCCCGCGGGGCCATCAGCTCCGGATCACCCCTCCACTTT,CAWSRGAISSGSPLHF
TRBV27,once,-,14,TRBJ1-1,TGTGCCAGCAGTTTTGAAGGGATTGACACTGAAGCTTTCTTT,CASSFEGIDTEAFF
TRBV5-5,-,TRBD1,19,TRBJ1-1,TGTGCCAGCAGCAATAAGAGGCCGGACAGGCCGATAGAGAACACTGAAGCTTTCTTT,CASSNKRPDRPIENTEAFF
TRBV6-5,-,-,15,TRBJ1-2,TGTGCCAGCAGTTACTCCCGGGTTTTAAACTATGGCTACACCTTC,CASSYSRVLNYGYTF
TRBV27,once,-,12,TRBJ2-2,TGTGCCAGCGCGAAAGCCCACGGGGAGCTGTTTTTT,CASAKAHGELFF
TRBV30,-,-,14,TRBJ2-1,TGTGCCTGGAGTGTCGGGGTAGCCTACAATGAGCAGTTCTTC,CAWSVGVAYNEQFF
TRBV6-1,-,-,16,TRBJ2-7,TGTGCCAGCAGTCGCTCCCAGGACCTTTTCTCCTACGAGCAGTACTTC,CASSRSQDLFSYEQYF
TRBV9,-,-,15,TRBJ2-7,TGTGCCAGCAGCGGAAATCCAGGGGTGGGCTACGAGCAGTACTTC,CASSGNPGVGYEQYF
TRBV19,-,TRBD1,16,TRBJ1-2,TGTGCCAGTAGTATCCCGGACCACAGGGGAATTTATGGCTACACCTTC,CASSIPDHRGIYGYTF
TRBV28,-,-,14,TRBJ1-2,TGTGCCAGCAGTTTAAGGGGAGGAAACTATGGCTACACCTTC,CASSLRGGNYGYTF